This TCR beta chain was obtained from a study of blood T cell repertoires in COVID-19. The wider study: Samples representing acute and convalescent COVID-19 were sourced from the United States, Italy and Spain. Sources were T cells, B-cell-depleted T cells, or PBMCs; the material itself was cDNA or gDNA.

As processed by the authors: From reference gene primer amplification, estimates of nucleated cell counts were derived. Sequencing used immunoSEQ multiplex PCR; TCRdb keeps in-frame clones, though not all of them. The DNA gave D and trimming, while V, J and clone size come from that table. The sample holds some 240,000 clones; roughly 83% are singletons and the top ten take 9.6%. The sample taken for sequencing was peripheral blood. The source is a woman over 75 with acute or convalescent COVID-19.

The CDR3 protein is CATSSPPGGPPETQYF. The DNA for the CDR3 is TGTGCCACCAGCAGCCCCCCAGGGGGGCCCCCAGAGACCCAGTACTTC. J is TRBJ2-5 and V is TRBV15; possible D gene TRBD1, 7 bases. The ends were cut back, 3 bases at V and 4 bases at J, with 18 bases in the middle. The CDR3 spans 16 residues. The V gene's germline CDR1 is LNHNV and CDR2 YYDKDF (reference sequence).